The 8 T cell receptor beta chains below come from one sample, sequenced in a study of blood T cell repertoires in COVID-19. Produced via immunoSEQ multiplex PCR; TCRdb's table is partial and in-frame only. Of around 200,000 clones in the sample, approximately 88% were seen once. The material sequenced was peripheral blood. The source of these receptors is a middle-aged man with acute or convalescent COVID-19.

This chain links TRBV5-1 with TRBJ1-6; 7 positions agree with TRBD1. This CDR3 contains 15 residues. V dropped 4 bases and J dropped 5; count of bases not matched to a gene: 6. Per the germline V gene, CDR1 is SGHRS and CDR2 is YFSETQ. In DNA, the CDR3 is TGCGCCAGCAGCCCAAACAGGGGAGATAATTCACCCCTCCACTTT. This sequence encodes CASSPNRGDNSPLHF.

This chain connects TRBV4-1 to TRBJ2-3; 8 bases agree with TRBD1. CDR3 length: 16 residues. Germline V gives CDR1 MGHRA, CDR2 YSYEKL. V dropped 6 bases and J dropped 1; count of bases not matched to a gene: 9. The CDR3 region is CASRLLGTGGTDTQYF. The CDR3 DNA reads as TGCGCCAGCAGGCTCCTAGGGACAGGAGGCACAGATACGCAGTATTTT.

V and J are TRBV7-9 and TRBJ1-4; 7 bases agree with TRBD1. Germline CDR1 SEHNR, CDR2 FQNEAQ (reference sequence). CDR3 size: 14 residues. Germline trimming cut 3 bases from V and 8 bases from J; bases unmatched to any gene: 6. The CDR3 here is CASSLGTEFEKLFF. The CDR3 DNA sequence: TGTGCCAGCAGCTTGGGGACAGAATTCGAAAAACTGTTTTTT. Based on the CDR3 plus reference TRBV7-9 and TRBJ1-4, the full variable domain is DTGVSQNPRHKITKRGQNVTFRCDPISEHNRLYWYRQTLGQGPEFLTYFQNEAQLEKSRLLSDRFSAERPKGSFSTLEIQRTEQGDSAMYLCASSLGTEFEKLFFGSGTQLSVL.

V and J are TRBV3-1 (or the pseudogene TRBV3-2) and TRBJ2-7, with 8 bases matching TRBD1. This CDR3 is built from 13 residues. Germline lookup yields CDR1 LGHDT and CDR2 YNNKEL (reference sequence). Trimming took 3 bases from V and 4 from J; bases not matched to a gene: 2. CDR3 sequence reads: CASSHGTGYEQYF. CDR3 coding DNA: TGTGCCAGCAGCCACGGGACAGGTTACGAGCAGTACTTC.

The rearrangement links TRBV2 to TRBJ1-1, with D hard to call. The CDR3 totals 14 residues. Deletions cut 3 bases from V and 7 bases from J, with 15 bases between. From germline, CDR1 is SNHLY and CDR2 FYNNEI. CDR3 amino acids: CASSDRGERIEAFF. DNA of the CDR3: TGTGCCAGCAGTGATCGCGGGGAGAGAATTGAAGCTTTCTTT. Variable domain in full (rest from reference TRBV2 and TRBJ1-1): EPEVTQTPSHQVTQMGQEVILRCVPISNHLYFYWYRQILGQKVEFLVSFYNNEISEKSEIFDDQFSVERPDGSNFTLKIRSTKLEDSAMYFCASSDRGERIEAFFGQGTRLTVV.

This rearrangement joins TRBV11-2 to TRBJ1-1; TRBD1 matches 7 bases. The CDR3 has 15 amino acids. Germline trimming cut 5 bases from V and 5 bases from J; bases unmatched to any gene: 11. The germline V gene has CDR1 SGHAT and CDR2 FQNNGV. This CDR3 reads CASSPVTGRGTEAFF. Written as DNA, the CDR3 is TGTGCCAGCAGCCCCGTGACAGGGAGAGGGACTGAAGCTTTCTTT.

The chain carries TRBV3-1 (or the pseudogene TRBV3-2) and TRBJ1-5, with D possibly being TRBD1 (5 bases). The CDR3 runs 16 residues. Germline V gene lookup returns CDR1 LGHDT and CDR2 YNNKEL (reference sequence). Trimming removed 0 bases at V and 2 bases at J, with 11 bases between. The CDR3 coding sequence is TGTGCCAGCAGCCAAGATTCCAGGGTGGGCAATCAGCCCCAGCATTTT. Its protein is CASSQDSRVGNQPQHF.

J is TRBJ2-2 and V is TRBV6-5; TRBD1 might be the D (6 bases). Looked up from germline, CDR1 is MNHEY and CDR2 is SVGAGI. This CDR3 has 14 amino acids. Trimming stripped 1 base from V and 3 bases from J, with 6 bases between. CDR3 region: CASSYYRDTGELFF. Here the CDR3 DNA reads TGTGCCAGCAGTTACTACAGGGACACCGGGGAGCTGTTTTTT.